A selection of T cell receptor beta chains follows, all from one sample in a study of blood T cell repertoires in COVID-19. Produced via immunoSEQ multiplex PCR; TCRdb's table is partial and in-frame only. This sample has some 230,000 clones, with over 75% found just once. Specimen: PBMCs or T cells enriched from blood (not recorded which). These receptors came from a woman aged 18 to 35 in a cohort exposed to, infected with or recovered from COVID-19 (not recorded which). Each CDR3 is given with its conserved first and last residue. The D gene is left open where the match is weak. Expanded clones are given a class, and other clones once, few, many or no size at all.

j_call v_call d_call clone_size cdr3_aa cdr3_nt
TRBJ1-6 TRBV15 - - CATSRDTGFLSSYNSPLHF TGTGCCACCAGCAGAGATACGGGGTTCCTGAGCTCCTATAATTCACCCCTCCACTTT
TRBJ1-2 TRBV6-5 TRBD1 - CASRPTGYDGYTF TGTGCCAGCAGACCGACAGGGTATGATGGCTACACCTTC
TRBJ2-3 TRBV19 - - CASTGSPGRTDTQYF TGTGCCAGTACGGGGAGCCCGGGTCGGACAGATACGCAGTATTTT
TRBJ1-1 TRBV18 TRBD1 - CASSPGGTGDTEAFF TGTGCCAGCTCACCGGGGGGGACAGGGGACACTGAAGCTTTCTTT
TRBJ1-1 TRBV30 - - CAWSQRGATEAFF TGTGCCTGGAGCCAGCGGGGGGCTACTGAAGCTTTCTTT
TRBJ2-3 TRBV2 TRBD2 - CASSLRTSRNTDTQYF TGTGCCAGCAGTCTGAGGACTAGCCGAAATACAGATACGCAGTATTTT
TRBJ1-5 TRBV28 - - CASNPGVTNQPQHF TGTGCCAGCAATCCAGGGGTAACCAATCAGCCCCAGCATTTT
TRBJ2-6 TRBV28 TRBD1 once CASKGDTQGAGANVLTF TGTGCCAGCAAAGGGGACACCCAGGGGGCTGGGGCCAACGTCCTGACTTTC
TRBJ2-1 TRBV18 TRBD2 - CASSLAGVIYNEQFF TGTGCCAGCTCTCTAGCGGGAGTAATTTACAATGAGCAGTTCTTC
TRBJ2-1 TRBV11-3 TRBD2 - CASSPGLAGAQFF TGTGCCAGCAGCCCCGGACTAGCGGGGGCCCAGTTCTTC
TRBJ2-7 TRBV13 TRBD2 - CASRRIIAGTSYEQYF TGTGCCAGCAGGCGTATAATAGCGGGAACCTCCTACGAGCAGTACTTC
TRBJ1-4 TRBV7-2 TRBD1 - CASSYRQGNEKLFF TGTGCCAGCAGCTACCGACAGGGAAATGAAAAACTGTTTTTT
TRBJ1-3 TRBV2 TRBD1 - CASSAEQGASGNTIYF TGTGCCAGCAGTGCCGAACAGGGGGCCTCTGGAAACACCATATATTTT
TRBJ1-5 TRBV10-3 - - CAISEATSSNQPQHF TGTGCCATCAGTGAAGCAACCTCTAGCAATCAGCCCCAGCATTTT
TRBJ2-5 TRBV10-3 TRBD1 - CAAAGGVETQYF TGTGCCGCGGCAGGGGGCGTAGAGACCCAGTACTTC
TRBJ1-3 TRBV10-3 - - CAISELTGTGNTIYF TGTGCCATCAGTGAGTTGACCGGGACTGGAAACACCATATATTTT
TRBJ2-7 TRBV5-1 - - CASSPDRTTNEQYF TGCGCCAGCAGCCCCGACAGGACCACTAACGAGCAGTACTTC
TRBJ2-1 TRBV24-1 TRBD2 - CATSDLSGKSYNEQFF TGTGCCACCAGTGACCTTAGCGGGAAGTCCTACAATGAGCAGTTCTTC
TRBJ1-2 TRBV28 TRBD1 once CASSSPTGAQANYGYTF TGTGCCAGCAGTTCGCCGACAGGGGCGCAAGCTAACTATGGCTACACCTTC
TRBJ2-7 TRBV21-1 - - CASSAPDRYSYEQYF TGTGCCAGCAGCGCCCCAGACAGGTACTCCTACGAGCAGTACTTC
TRBJ1-1 TRBV20-1 - once CSARRGWIF TGCAGTGCCCGCAGAGGGTGGATCTTT
TRBJ2-3 TRBV7-3 TRBD2 - CASNSGGVTDTQYF TGTGCCAGCAACAGCGGGGGAGTCACAGATACGCAGTATTTT
TRBJ2-7 TRBV21-1 - - CASTLDRGSYEQYF TGTGCCAGCACTCTCGACAGGGGGAGTTACGAGCAGTACTTC
TRBJ2-2 TRBV6-5 TRBD2 - CASSSRGLAGGELFF TGTGCCAGCAGCAGCAGAGGACTAGCTGGCGGGGAGCTGTTTTTT
TRBJ1-5 TRBV27 - - CASAPAAGGNQPQHF TGTGCCAGCGCACCAGCGGCGGGGGGCAATCAGCCCCAGCATTTT
TRBJ1-3 TRBV11-3 - - CASSSILTSGNTIYF TGTGCCAGCAGCTCCATTCTGACATCTGGAAACACCATATATTTT
TRBJ2-5 TRBV3-1/TRBV3-2 TRBD2 once CASSLGLAEETQYF TGTGCCAGCAGCCTAGGACTAGCGGAAGAGACCCAGTACTTC
TRBJ1-1 TRBV19 - - CASSIDSRTEAFF TGTGCCAGTAGTATAGACTCTCGCACTGAAGCTTTCTTT
TRBJ1-2 TRBV5-1 - - CASSLATGADGYTF TGCGCCAGCAGCTTGGCCACGGGAGCGGATGGCTACACCTTC
TRBJ1-1 TRBV2 - once CACEGGTEAFF TGTGCCTGCGAGGGGGGGACTGAAGCTTTCTTT
TRBJ1-2 TRBV30 TRBD1 - CAWSVQDRVQGYTF TGTGCCTGGAGTGTACAAGACAGGGTTCAGGGCTACACCTTC
TRBJ1-1 TRBV7-3 - - CASKNSGDTEAFF TGTGCCAGCAAAAACTCAGGGGACACTGAAGCTTTCTTT
TRBJ1-5 TRBV7-2 - - CASSLVRGYSNQPQHF TGTGCCAGCAGCTTAGTACGAGGCTATAGCAATCAGCCCCAGCATTTT
TRBJ1-2 TRBV28 - - CASSLSGLRDGYTF TGTGCCAGCAGTTTATCAGGGCTACGTGATGGCTACACCTTC
TRBJ2-7 TRBV11-3 - - CASSFSLEQYF TGTGCCAGCAGCTTCTCCCTCGAGCAGTACTTC
TRBJ2-1 TRBV12-3/TRBV12-4 - once CASSPGNEQFF TGTGCCAGCAGTCCAGGCAATGAGCAGTTCTTC
TRBJ2-2 TRBV2 TRBD2 - CASSSSGLAGGSAGELFF TGTGCCAGCAGTTCCTCGGGACTAGCGGGGGGAAGTGCCGGGGAGCTGTTTTTT
TRBJ2-1 TRBV18 - - CASSPEQVWSNEQFF TGTGCCAGCTCACCGGAACAGGTATGGAGCAATGAGCAGTTCTTC
TRBJ2-1 TRBV3-1/TRBV3-2 TRBD2 once CASSHPAGERYNEQFF TGTGCCAGCAGCCATCCAGCGGGAGAGAGGTACAATGAGCAGTTCTTC
TRBJ1-2 TRBV24-1 - few CATSDKTEALYGYTF TGTGCCACCAGTGACAAGACCGAGGCCCTCTATGGCTACACCTTC
TRBJ1-2 TRBV28 - - CASSFGGQDYGYTF TGTGCCAGCAGTTTCGGGGGGCAAGACTATGGCTACACCTTC
TRBJ1-1 TRBV19 - - CASRSPGTLAFF TGTGCCAGTAGATCTCCCGGGACTCTAGCTTTCTTT
TRBJ1-1 TRBV5-1 TRBD1 - CASSQGQGVAEAFF TGCGCCAGCAGCCAGGGACAGGGGGTTGCTGAAGCTTTCTTT
TRBJ1-4 TRBV7-7 TRBD1 - CASSSLSRGQGNEKLFF TGTGCTAGCAGCTCTTTATCGAGGGGACAGGGTAATGAAAAACTGTTTTTT
TRBJ2-5 TRBV7-3 - - CASSLNGGRETQYF TGTGCCAGCAGCTTAAATGGAGGCAGGGAGACCCAGTACTTC
TRBJ1-4 TRBV18 - - CASSPPTGGTNEKLFF TGTGCCAGCTCACCACCGACAGGTGGAACTAATGAAAAACTGTTTTTT
TRBJ2-1 TRBV11-3 - - CASSVGGREQFF TGTGCCAGCAGTGTTGGGGGCAGGGAGCAGTTCTTC
TRBJ2-2 TRBV5-1 TRBD2 once CASSLAGLAGSGELFF TGCGCCAGCAGCTTGGCGGGGCTAGCGGGAAGCGGGGAGCTGTTTTTT
TRBJ1-1 TRBV5-1 - - CASSRSYPDTEAFF TGCGCCAGCAGCCGAAGCTATCCGGACACTGAAGCTTTCTTT
TRBJ2-5 TRBV28 - - CASSFRQAPSYQYF TGTGCCAGCAGTTTTCGGCAGGCACCAAGTTACCAGTACTTC
TRBJ1-3 TRBV30 - - CAWSLGLGNTIYF TGTGCCTGGAGCCTGGGCTTGGGAAACACCATATATTTT
TRBJ1-4 TRBV12-3/TRBV12-4 - - CASSLDREKLFF TGTGCCAGCAGTTTAGACAGGGAAAAACTGTTTTTT
TRBJ2-6 TRBV29-1 TRBD1 - CSARTGDGANVLTF TGCAGCGCACGGACAGGGGACGGGGCCAACGTCCTGACTTTC
TRBJ2-5 TRBV9 TRBD2 - CASSPEGSRLSGKEVETQYF TGTGCCAGCAGCCCAGAGGGATCTCGACTCAGCGGGAAAGAGGTAGAGACCCAGTACTTC
TRBJ2-1 TRBV3-1/TRBV3-2 - - CASSHLDFTYNEQFF TGTGCCAGCAGCCACCTAGACTTTACCTACAATGAGCAGTTCTTC
TRBJ2-7 TRBV14 TRBD1 - CASSRQGPPYEQYF TGTGCCAGCAGCCGACAGGGGCCCCCCTACGAGCAGTACTTC
TRBJ2-1 TRBV11-1 TRBD2 - CASSLTSGGTNEQFF TGTGCCAGCAGCCTGACTAGCGGGGGGACCAATGAGCAGTTCTTC
TRBJ1-5 TRBV6-1 - once CASSGETGVGNQPQHF TGTGCCAGCAGTGGAGAAACCGGGGTTGGCAATCAGCCCCAGCATTTT
TRBJ2-7 TRBV4-1 TRBD2 - CASSQAWTSPYEQYF TGCGCCAGCAGCCAAGCGTGGACTAGTCCCTACGAGCAGTACTTC